This TCR beta chain was observed in a study of T-cell reconstitution after alpha-beta-depleted transplantation in children. Study results and limitations: Expanded clones from the graft, numbering several hundred, reportedly supplied alpha-beta T cells about two months after transplant.

In its sample, this clonotype was seen a few times. The target antigen is unknown. The junction had 3 bases not matched to a gene; V was cut back by 0 bases and J by 7 bases. CDR1 is LGHNA, CDR2 YSLEER, per germline. The CDR3 loop spans 14 amino acids. Preparation of the TCRbeta library was carried out with unique molecular identifiers. TCRdb independently ran MiXCR on the PCR reads; one entry per CDR3 protein. The table includes about 590,000 distinct CDR3 sequences, about an eighth detected once. Sequenced here: PBMCs, mostly from graft donor cells, sampled 360 days after TCRalphabeta/CD19-depleted stem cell transplant. The receptor's source is a male patient younger than 18 who had a stem cell transplant for acute myeloid leukemia, so the T cells may come from the graft donor. The genes are TRBV4-3 and TRBJ2-1, with 7 nucleotides matching TRBD2. The DNA of the CDR3 is TGCGCCAGCAGCCAAGAGGATAGCGGGAATGAGCAGTTCTTC. It encodes CASSQEDSGNEQFF.